This TCR beta chain originates from a study of CXCR3-negative and CXCR3-positive naive CD8 T cells. Every subset of CD8+ T cells was sorted in triplicate at some 310,000 cells each. The authors made the TRB cDNA libraries by 5' RACE using UMI labels. TCRdb reprocessed the 5' RACE reads and stores each CDR3 protein as one record, lacking DNA. This sample contains 150,000 to 180,000 distinct CDR3 sequences. Germline V gene sequence: CDR1 LNHDA, CDR2 SQIVND (reference sequence). This CDR3 contains 15 residues. To note about this clonotype: The antigen is unknown.

General study points: Higher TRB CDR3 hydrophobicity marked CXCR3-positive naive cells relative to CXCR3-negative naive cells. TRB CDR3 properties served as the basis for inferring TCR strength, and surface CD5 was comparable between naive subsets.

Sequencing used naive CXCR3+ CD8+ T cells from blood. The subset was: CD45RO-CCR7+CD27+CD95- naive CD8+ T cells expressing CXCR3 (TNR3+). The V and J genes are TRBV19 and TRBJ2-1; TCRdb returns TRBD1, unconfirmable since there is no DNA. This receptor was identified in a human donor in good health. Some clones in this sample may be carry-over from other donors' samples. The CDR3 sequence is CASRPATRGDNEQFF.